This entry concerns a single T cell receptor beta chain. There is no known antigen for this receptor. Per-nucleotide qualities are absent, and no much larger clonotype sits a single base away. This sample was taken from a study of blood T cells in healthy people across ages (dated by TCRdb to the mid-2010s). For the wider study: In model experiments, roughly one uniquely barcoded TCR beta cDNA molecule per two T cells was captured by template switching. To track age-related changes in TCR beta repertoire diversity, the study relied on deep sequencing normalized with unique cDNA molecular identifiers. Donors were grouped into four age groups: young (average approximately 16 years), middle-aged (approximately 41), aged (about 60) and long-lived (approximately 78). To avoid experimental bias, donors of different ages were distributed randomly across sequencing lanes. Using the same blood draw, the study looked at two additional independent replicas of 1 million unique cDNA reads for two donors, one aged 18 to 30 and the other aged 80 or older.

V is cut by 2 bases and J by 2 bases, and the space between the germline ends is 12 bases. The CDR3 has 15 amino acids, counting the end cysteine and phenylalanine. Kept here is only the CDR3 DNA, which spans 45 bases and is read in frame from base 1. CDR1 and CDR2 are drawn from the germline V gene (reference sequence): SGHKS, YYEKEE. Donors were approximately 42 systemically healthy Caucasian individuals from Russia aged about 6 to 100 years. Ten milliliters of peripheral blood were drawn from each donor into EDTA-treated Vacutainer tubes. Ficoll-Paque density-gradient centrifugation was used to isolate PBMCs, with at least 6.5 million per sample. Trizol reagent was used to extract total RNA from the PBMCs, yielding at least 5 micrograms per sample. For every donor, an aliquot of PBMCs went through flow cytometry to measure the percentages of naive CD45RAhigh/CD27high T cells. The paper as a whole reports these results and caveats: The CMV infection status of donors was not known, potentially confounding age-related changes in expanded clonotypes. Total diversity estimates from one million sequenced T cells were considered lower bounds and underestimates. There was a strong correlation between observed TCR beta diversity and the percentage of naive T cells measured by flow cytometry. Since profiling was done on bulk unsorted PBMCs, naive and antigen-experienced compartments could not be conclusively compared. Observed TCR beta diversity per million T cells fell roughly linearly with age, and a significant reduction was already apparent by age around 39. The long-lived group showed more naive CD4+ T cells, fewer expanded clones and increased TCR diversity than the aged group, suggesting age selection.

The library relied on 5' RACE. TCRdb shows the sequencer as Illumina HiSeq 2500. A second about 6 to 11 cycle PCR used a sample-barcoded 5' primer and a J-beta primer mix. Each TCR beta cDNA molecule received a unique molecular identifier from a template-switch 5' adaptor carrying 12 random nucleotides. Each sample yielded at least 3 million CDR3-containing paired-end reads. The Mint cDNA synthesis kit, primed by a TRBC-specific oligonucleotide, was used to synthesize first-strand cDNA from all RNA. Following uracil-DNA glycosylase treatment, a first 18-cycle PCR with universal primers M1SS and BC2_uni_R was performed on all cDNA. The source study handled its data this way. Normalization of each sample was performed by random selection of 1 million high-quality reads, each carrying a distinct molecular identifier. Reads sharing molecular identifiers were discarded rather than binned into consensus sequences. MiTCR, set to a Q25 quality threshold and the strictest error-elimination algorithm, was used for CDR3 identification, clonotype clustering and error correction. Lower-bound total TCR beta diversity was estimated with a nonparametric unseen species model using Euler transformation. In-frame beta chains were kept once TCRdb had trimmed the public reads at Q25 with fastp and called clones with MiXCR. Identical CDR3 proteins give one entry, which carries the most common genes and DNA. These V and J calls are TCRdb output, not the study's own analysis. This sample holds about 1.8 million distinct CDR3 sequences; roughly 49% were observed only once. Clones ranked in the top ten supply around 2.1% of the sample.

The specimen sequenced was blood. The chain joins TRBV5-5 to TRBJ2-3; the D gene is perhaps TRBD2, on 5 matching bases. The clonotype originates from a woman between 40 and 50 years old in good health. This receptor has the CDR3 CASSFLSSPTDTQYF. The bases read TGTGCCAGCAGCTTTTTGTCTAGCCCCACAGATACGCAGTATTTT.